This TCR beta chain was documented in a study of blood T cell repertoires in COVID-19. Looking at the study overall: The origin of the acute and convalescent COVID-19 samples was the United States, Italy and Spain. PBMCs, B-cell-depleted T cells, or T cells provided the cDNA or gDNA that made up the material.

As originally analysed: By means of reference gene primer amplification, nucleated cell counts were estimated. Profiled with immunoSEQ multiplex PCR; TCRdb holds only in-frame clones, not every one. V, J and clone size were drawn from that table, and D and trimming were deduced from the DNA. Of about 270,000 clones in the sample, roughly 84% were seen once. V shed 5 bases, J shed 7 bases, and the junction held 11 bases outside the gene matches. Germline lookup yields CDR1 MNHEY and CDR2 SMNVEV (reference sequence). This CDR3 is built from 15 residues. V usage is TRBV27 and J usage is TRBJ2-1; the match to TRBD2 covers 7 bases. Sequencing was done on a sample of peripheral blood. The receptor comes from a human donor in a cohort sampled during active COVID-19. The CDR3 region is CASSNHWTSRNEQFF. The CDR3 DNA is TGTGCCAGCAGTAATCACTGGACTAGTCGGAATGAGCAGTTCTTC.